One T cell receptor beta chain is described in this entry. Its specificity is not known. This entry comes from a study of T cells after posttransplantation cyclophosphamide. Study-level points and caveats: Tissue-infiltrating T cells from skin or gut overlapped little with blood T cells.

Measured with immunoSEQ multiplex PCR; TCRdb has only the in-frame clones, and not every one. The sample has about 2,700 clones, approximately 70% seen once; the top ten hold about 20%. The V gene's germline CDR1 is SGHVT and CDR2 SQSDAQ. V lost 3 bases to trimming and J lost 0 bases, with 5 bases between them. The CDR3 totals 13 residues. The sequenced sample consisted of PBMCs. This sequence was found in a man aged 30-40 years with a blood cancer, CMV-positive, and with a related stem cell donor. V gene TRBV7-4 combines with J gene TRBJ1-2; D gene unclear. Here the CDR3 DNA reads TGTGCCAGCAGCTTTACAGCTAACTATGGCTACACCTTC. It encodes CASSFTANYGYTF. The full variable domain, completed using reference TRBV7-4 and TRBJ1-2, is GAGVSQSPRYKVAKRGRDVALRCDSISGHVTLYWYRQTLGQGSEVLTYSQSDAQRDKSGRPSGRFSAERPERSVSTLKIQRTEQGDSAVYLCASSFTANYGYTFGSGTRLTVV.